This entry lists 16 T cell receptor beta chains sequenced from one sample in a study of T cells in Graves' hyperthyroidism and ophthalmopathy. TCR beta CDR3 region amplification was performed from RNA transcripts. Carried out on the TCR CDR3, a first-round RT-PCR used the HTBI primer set. TCRdb called the multiplex PCR reads again in MiXCR, with one record for every CDR3 protein. Counted here are 600,000 or so distinct CDR3 sequences, roughly 15% occurring once; the ten biggest clones make up about an eighth. Sequencing was carried out using blood. These receptors were obtained from a woman between 50 and 59 years old with Graves' ophthalmopathy.

V and J are TRBV28 and TRBJ2-6; TRBD1 might be the D (6 bases). This CDR3 spans 15 amino acids. The germline gives CDR1 MDHEN, CDR2 SYDVKM. V was clipped by 7 bases and J by 0 bases, with 10 bases between them. CDR3 nucleotides: TGTGCCAGCATGGGGGCGAGCTCTGGGGCCAACGTCCTGACTTTC. Protein product: CASMGASSGANVLTF. Full variable domain (outside the CDR3, taken from reference TRBV28 and TRBJ2-6): DVKVTQSSRYLVKRTGEKVFLECVQDMDHENMFWYRQDPGLGLRLIYFSYDVKMKEKGDIPEGYSVSREKKERFSLILESASTNQTSMYLCASMGASSGANVLTFGAGSRLTVL.

This clonotype was counted only a few times. This CDR3 is CASSSKPYSGRGSIYEQYF. As DNA, the CDR3 is TGTGCCAGCAGTTCCAAGCCCTATAGCGGGAGGGGGTCGATATACGAGCAGTACTTC. J is TRBJ2-7 and V is TRBV27; 11 bases agree with TRBD2. The CDR3 runs to 19 residues. Looked up from germline, CDR1 is MNHEY and CDR2 is SMNVEV (reference sequence). Trimming took 4 bases from V and 4 from J; bases not matched to a gene: 18.

In its sample, this clonotype was seen a few times. The V call is TRBV29-1, the J call TRBJ2-7, with D unresolved. The CDR3 consists of 11 residues. Trimming removed 5 bases at V and 3 bases at J, with 8 bases between. CDR1 and CDR2 (germline): SQVTM, ANQGSEA. The CDR3 protein is CSVSQNYEQYF. The CDR3 DNA reads TGCAGCGTTTCACAGAACTACGAGCAGTACTTC.

This clonotype has a count of ten or more. The CDR3 reads CASSLASGAQETQYF. In DNA, the CDR3 is TGTGCCAGCAGCTTAGCTAGCGGGGCTCAAGAGACCCAGTACTTC. This chain joins TRBV7-9 and TRBJ2-5; 8 nucleotides line up with TRBD2. CDR3 size: 15 residues. The V and J ends lost 0 bases and 2 bases, in that order; junction bases with no gene match: 2. The germline gives CDR1 SEHNR, CDR2 FQNEAQ (reference sequence).

This clonotype was counted at least ten times. The J gene is TRBJ1-5, the V gene TRBV30; D call uncertain. Germline CDR1 and CDR2: GTSNPN and SVGIG (reference sequence). The germline V and J ends were trimmed by 4 bases and 5 bases, with 12 bases remaining between them. CDR3 length equals 13 residues. In DNA, the CDR3 is TGTGCCTGGAATATAGGTTTTGATCAGCCCCAGCATTTT. The encoded protein is CAWNIGFDQPQHF.

This clonotype was counted between two and nine times. The CDR3: CASSLAVERTDTQYF. The CDR3 nucleotides read TGTGCCAGCAGTTTAGCTGTGGAACGCACAGATACGCAGTATTTT. This chain uses TRBV27 with TRBJ2-3; D is undetermined. The length of the CDR3 is 15 residues. CDR1 is MNHEY, CDR2 SMNVEV, per germline (reference sequence). Trimming removed 2 bases from V and 1 base from J, with 10 bases in between.

This clonotype was seen many times. The chain's CDR3 is CASSPLATGSYNEQFF. The CDR3 nucleotides are TGTGCCAGCTCACCCCTAGCTACCGGCTCCTACAATGAGCAGTTCTTC. V usage is TRBV18 and J usage is TRBJ2-1; TRBD2 is a possible D gene (5 bases). The V and J ends lost 3 bases and 0 bases respectively, with 12 bases between them. Per the germline V gene, CDR1 is KGHSH and CDR2 is LQKENI. The CDR3 extends over 16 amino acids. Full variable domain (rest looked up from reference TRBV18 and TRBJ2-1): NAGVMQNPRHLVRRRGQEARLRCSPMKGHSHVYWYRQLPEEGLKFMVYLQKENIIDESGMPKERFSAEFPKEGPSILRIQQVVRGDSAAYFCASSPLATGSYNEQFFGPGTRLTVL.

This clonotype was observed many times. J is TRBJ1-4 and V is TRBV27, with D unresolved. V dropped 7 bases and J dropped 7 bases, with 22 bases sitting between them. Germline CDR1 MNHEY, CDR2 SMNVEV (reference sequence). The CDR3 is 16 amino acids. The CDR3 protein is CASIAGVPGRGEKLFF. The CDR3 coding sequence is TGTGCCAGCATAGCTGGGGTACCCGGTCGGGGTGAAAAACTGTTTTTT.

The CDR3 sequence: CASGRDRGREQYF. CDR3 DNA: TGTGCCAGCGGTCGGGACAGGGGTCGAGAGCAGTACTTC. V and J are TRBV11-2 and TRBJ2-7; 10 bases fit TRBD1. Germline trimming cut 8 bases from V and 7 bases from J; bases unmatched to any gene: 8. The CDR3 sequence is 13 residues long. The V gene's germline CDR1 is SGHAT and CDR2 FQNNGV. Complete variable domain (other parts from reference TRBV11-2 and TRBJ2-7): EAGVAQSPRYKIIEKRQSVAFWCNPISGHATLYWYQQILGQGPKLLIQFQNNGVVDDSQLPKDRFSAERLKGVDSTLKIQPAKLEDSAVYLCASGRDRGREQYFGPGTRLTVT.

This clonotype was seen only a few times. This rearrangement joins TRBV29-1 to TRBJ2-1; no firm D call. This CDR3 has 14 amino acids. The V and J ends lost 4 bases and 0 bases respectively, with 10 bases between them. Germline-derived CDR1 and CDR2 are SQVTM and ANQGSEA. The CDR3 reads CSVVVGGSYNEQFF. The CDR3 nucleotides are TGCAGCGTTGTAGTGGGTGGCTCCTACAATGAGCAGTTCTTC.

There are many counts of this clonotype. The junction shows a germline mismatch at one end, possibly a read error. The chain carries TRBV5-6 and TRBJ1-5, with D perhaps TRBD1 (5 bases). In germline, CDR1 is SGHDT, CDR2 YYEEEE. This CDR3 contains 15 residues. The CDR3 here is CASSLSGGNNRPQHF. CDR3 nucleotide sequence: TGTGCCAGCAGCTTGTCTGGGGGGAACAATCGGCCCCAGCATTTT.

This clonotype has only a few counts. The chain employs TRBV15 and TRBJ2-3; 11 bases line up with TRBD2. In germline, CDR1 is LNHNV, CDR2 YYDKDF (reference sequence). The CDR3 has 17 residues. After removal of 6 bases from V and 2 bases from J, the junction contained 10 bases not matched to a gene. CDR3 loop: CATSPNSGLAATDTQYF. The CDR3, as DNA: TGTGCCACCAGTCCAAATTCGGGACTAGCGGCCACAGATACGCAGTATTTT. Full variable domain (remainder filled in from reference TRBV15 and TRBJ2-3): DAMVIQNPRYQVTQFGKPVTLSCSQTLNHNVMYWYQQKSSQAPKLLFHYYDKDFNNEADTPDNFQSRRPNTSFCFLDIRSPGLGDTAMYLCATSPNSGLAATDTQYFGPGTRLTVL.

This clonotype appeared many times. CDR3 nucleotide sequence: TGTGCCAGCAGCCAGACAGGGGGGAACACTGAAGCTTTCTTT. Amino acid sequence: CASSQTGGNTEAFF. The chain combines TRBV3-1 with TRBJ1-1; 9 nucleotides match TRBD1. The CDR3 has 14 amino acids. The germline CDR1 and CDR2 sequences are LGHDT and YNNKEL (reference sequence). Losses at the gene ends were 3 bases for V and 1 base for J; bases not matched to a gene: 0.

This clonotype was counted many times. V and J are TRBV28 and TRBJ2-1; no firm D call. Germline CDR1 is MDHEN and CDR2 is SYDVKM. V was clipped by 2 bases and J by 4 bases, with 6 bases between them. CDR3 length: 13 residues. For the CDR3, the DNA is TGTGCCAGCAGTTTAGGATGGTACAATGAGCAGTTCTTC. Its translation is CASSLGWYNEQFF.

This clonotype was seen many times. V usage is TRBV6-2 or TRBV6-3 and J usage is TRBJ2-3; 8 bases map to TRBD1. V lost 10 bases, J lost 6 bases, and 6 bases stayed unmatched. Per the germline V gene, CDR1 is MNHEY and CDR2 is SVGEGT. This CDR3 comprises 12 residues. Here the CDR3 reads CATGQGGDTQYF. The CDR3 DNA sequence: TGTGCCACTGGACAGGGCGGCGATACGCAGTATTTT.

Details on this clonotype: A much bigger clone sits one base away, suggesting this may be a read error. The chain links TRBV28 to TRBJ1-5; tentative D call: TRBD1 (6 bases). The CDR3 runs to 16 residues. Germline V CDR1 and CDR2: MDHEN, SYDVKM. The DNA of the CDR3 is TGTGCCAGCAGTTTATTGGGGGGGCGGGACAATCAGTCCCAGCATTTT. It translates to CASSLLGGRDNQSQHF.